Listed below are T cell receptor beta chains from one sample, sequenced in a study of blood T cells in healthy people across ages. TCRdb re-derived calls from the 5' RACE reads in MiXCR, one entry per CDR3 protein. The sample lists 1,800,000 or so distinct CDR3 sequences, 35% to 50% seen once, with about 21% in the top ten. Sequencing was performed on blood. These receptors came from a human donor in good health. Each CDR3 is given without its conserved first and last residue. A D gene is named only where the DNA matches it firmly.

TRBV28,.,TRBJ1-2,ASSRADGYT
TRBV5-1,TRBD1,TRBJ2-6,ASMGQIVSGANVLT
TRBV6-2/TRBV6-3,.,TRBJ1-5,ASRDRSNQPQH
TRBV10-3,TRBD1,TRBJ1-2,AINGQGANDGYT
TRBV19,.,TRBJ2-7,ASSILQGSQY
TRBV12-3/TRBV12-4,.,TRBJ1-2,ASRKGYGYT
TRBV7-9,.,TRBJ2-7,ASSFHTGSRCEQY
TRBV21-1,.,TRBJ2-1,ASSLRLAAHNEQF
TRBV6-1,TRBD2,TRBJ2-3,ASSRDLLGLADTDTQY
TRBV10-3,.,TRBJ1-6,AISERIQSSYNSPLH
TRBV28,.,TRBJ2-7,ASSLKDREQY
TRBV2,.,TRBJ1-2,ANRSLANYGYT
TRBV7-2,.,TRBJ2-4,ASSLALTAKNIQY
TRBV24-1,TRBD2,TRBJ2-1,ATSGIGGAQYEQF
TRBV6-1,.,TRBJ2-7,ASSGPYLSDEQY
TRBV29-1,TRBD2,TRBJ2-7,SVEGGAGGDEQY
TRBV2,.,.,ACSVGGYEQY
TRBV13,.,TRBJ2-1,ASSLMGTILESPINEQF
TRBV7-8,TRBD2,.,ASSLVLAGGAYEQY
TRBV20-1,TRBD2,.,SAETLAGKSEQY
TRBV6-5,.,TRBJ1-5,ASSYAAGYQPQH
TRBV7-2,TRBD2,TRBJ2-5,ASSLSGGKEAQY
TRBV13,TRBD2,TRBJ2-1,ASSPSDGLAGFYNEQF
TRBV3-1,.,TRBJ2-1,ASSQGGPATPYNEQF
TRBV20-1,.,TRBJ2-7,SARRNEQY
TRBV7-9,.,TRBJ2-5,ASSFVAAETQY
TRBV11-2,.,TRBJ1-2,ASSLRQLGADGYT
TRBV7-2,TRBD2,.,ASSPRREGTQY
TRBV7-9,.,TRBJ2-2,ASQTGSGELF
TRBV6-2/TRBV6-3,.,TRBJ1-1,ASSPGRITEAF
TRBV28,TRBD2,TRBJ2-5,ASSLPGTSGGKTQY
TRBV20-1,TRBD1,TRBJ2-3,SARDLLDREGSDTQY
TRBV15,.,TRBJ2-1,ATSRDSGDNEQF
TRBV7-6,TRBD2,TRBJ2-3,ASSLGASGISTDTQY
TRBV3-1,TRBD2,TRBJ2-5,ASSQKTSGGLEEETQY
TRBV7-2,TRBD1,TRBJ1-3,ASSRGTGSGNTIY
TRBV4-1,.,TRBJ1-5,ASSRAGDQPQH